The 21 T cell receptor beta chains given below trace back to one sample, sequenced in a study of T cells in tumors after PD-1 blockade. Using immunoSEQ multiplex PCR, the repertoire was profiled, and TCRdb retains in-frame clones only, with some absent. This table holds 45,000 to 60,000 clones, 65% to 80% found once. Sequencing used PBMCs, obtained before anti-PD-1 therapy. The origin of the receptors is a human donor with advanced basal cell or squamous cell carcinoma (not recorded which).

The rearrangement joins TRBV6-5 to TRBJ1-4; D is undetermined. The CDR3 totals 13 residues. Per germline, CDR1 MNHEY and CDR2 SVGAGI. Trimming removed 8 bases at V and 8 bases at J, with 15 bases between. The CDR3 protein is CASLAAGGEKLFF. The CDR3 DNA reads TGTGCCAGCCTTGCGGCCGGTGGGGAAAAACTGTTTTTT.

The rearrangement joins TRBV19 to TRBJ2-7, with TRBD2 matching 11 bases. The CDR3 is made up of 16 amino acids. The germline CDR1 and CDR2 sequences are LNHDA and SQIVND (reference sequence). Trimming removed 4 bases from V and 4 bases from J; junction bases left unmatched: 9. The CDR3 DNA reads TGTGCCAGTAGTACTCCCGGGACTAGCGGCGATTACGAGCAGTACTTC. Its translation is CASSTPGTSGDYEQYF.

J is TRBJ2-1 and V is TRBV28; 10 bases match TRBD2. After removal of 3 bases from V and 4 bases from J, the junction contained 6 bases not matched to a gene. Looked up from germline, CDR1 is MDHEN and CDR2 is SYDVKM. The length of the CDR3 is 16 residues. The CDR3: CASSFPLAGGYNEQFF. CDR3 sequence (DNA): TGTGCCAGCAGTTTTCCCTTAGCGGGAGGTTACAATGAGCAGTTCTTC.

This chain joins TRBV28 and TRBJ2-1, with 8 bases lining up with TRBD2. With 5 bases clipped from V and 1 base from J, the junction kept 7 bases outside the gene matches. Looked up from germline, CDR1 is MDHEN and CDR2 is SYDVKM. The CDR3 extends over 16 amino acids. The CDR3 nucleotides are TGTGCCAGCAGTACCCCCTCTAGCGGGTCCTACAATGAGCAGTTCTTC. Protein product: CASSTPSSGSYNEQFF.

CDR3 loop: CASSDDGAKTQYF. Here the CDR3 DNA reads TGCGCCAGCAGTGATGACGGGGCCAAGACCCAGTACTTC. The chain combines TRBV10-2 with TRBJ2-5, with D perhaps assigned TRBD1 or TRBD2 (5 bases each). V was pared by 3 bases and J by 6 bases, with 11 bases between. This CDR3 is built from 13 residues. Germline CDR1 is WSHSY and CDR2 is SAAADI.

V is TRBV19 and J is TRBJ1-5, with D hard to call. Germline V gene sequence: CDR1 LNHDA, CDR2 SQIVND (reference sequence). This CDR3 spans 13 amino acids. The ends were cut back, 5 bases at V and 3 bases at J, with 8 bases in the middle. The CDR3: CASSPGLNQPQHF. Written as DNA, the CDR3 is TGTGCCAGTAGTCCAGGTCTCAATCAGCCCCAGCATTTT.

The chain carries TRBV5-6 and TRBJ2-1, with D possibly TRBD1 on 5 matching bases. V was trimmed by 0 bases and J by 8 bases, leaving 15 bases between them. The CDR3 sequence is 15 residues long. Germline CDR1 is SGHDT and CDR2 is YYEEEE. The CDR3 sequence is CASSLVTGVRDEQFF. CDR3 nucleotide sequence: TGTGCCAGCAGCTTGGTCACAGGAGTACGGGATGAGCAGTTCTTC.

In its sample, this clone was seen a few times. The genes are TRBV7-9 and TRBJ2-1; D is possibly TRBD1 or TRBD2 (5 bases each). CDR1 SEHNR and CDR2 FQNEAQ come from the germline V gene (reference sequence). There are 17 residues in the CDR3. V lost 3 bases and J 0 bases, leaving 15 bases between the germline ends. The CDR3 region has the DNA TGTGCCAGCAGCTTGGGGACCGGGGAATCCTCCTACAATGAGCAGTTCTTC. Amino acid sequence: CASSLGTGESSYNEQFF.

The chain recombines TRBV19 with TRBJ2-3, with D perhaps TRBD1 (6 bases). The CDR3 extends over 15 amino acids. Germline assignment: CDR1 LNHDA and CDR2 SQIVND (reference sequence). V was cut by 1 base and J by 4 bases, with 12 bases left in between. The CDR3: CASSIAGVGPDTQYF. The CDR3 DNA is TGTGCCAGTAGTATAGCAGGGGTTGGACCAGATACGCAGTATTTT.

This chain uses TRBV6-6 with TRBJ1-1; D not resolved. CDR3 length equals 13 residues. The V gene's germline CDR1 is MNHNY and CDR2 SVGAGI (reference sequence). The V end was cut by 0 bases, the J end by 4 bases, with 6 bases between. The DNA for the CDR3 is TGTGCCAGCAGTTACTCGGTTCGCACTGAAGCTTTCTTT. Amino acid sequence: CASSYSVRTEAFF.

The chain joins TRBV7-8 to TRBJ2-1; TRBD2 is a possible D gene (7 bases). The germline gives CDR1 SGHVS, CDR2 FQNEAQ. The ends were cut back, 5 bases at V and 4 bases at J, with 18 bases in the middle. This CDR3 comprises 16 residues. The CDR3, as DNA: TGTGCCAGCAGCCCTCTTGGCGGGGGCCCTTACAATGAGCAGTTCTTC. Protein: CASSPLGGGPYNEQFF.

The V gene is TRBV11-3, the J gene TRBJ2-3; TRBD2 might be the D (5 bases). The V end was cut by 5 bases, the J end by 3 bases, with 12 bases between. There are 14 residues in the CDR3. Per the germline V gene, CDR1 is SGHNT and CDR2 is YENEEA. The CDR3 DNA is TGTGCCAGCAGCCGACGTCCGGGGACAGATACGCAGTATTTT. It translates to CASSRRPGTDTQYF. The full variable domain, completed using reference TRBV11-3 and TRBJ2-3, is EAGVVQSPRYKIIEKKQPVAFWCNPISGHNTLYWYLQNLGQGPELLIRYENEEAVDDSQLPKDRFSAERLKGVDSTLKIQPAELGDSAVYLCASSRRPGTDTQYFGPGTRLTVL.

This chain joins TRBV27 and TRBJ1-2; D is perhaps TRBD1 (6 bases). Germline CDR1 is MNHEY and CDR2 is SMNVEV (reference sequence). The V end lost 3 bases, the J end lost 7 bases, and 12 bases lay between the germline ends. The CDR3 runs 13 residues. In DNA form, the CDR3 reads TGTGCCAGCAGTTTGAATGGGGGGCTTGGCTACACCTTC. It is translated as CASSLNGGLGYTF.

This sequence joins TRBV5-4 and TRBJ2-5; no definite D call. Germline V lookup: CDR1 SGHNT, CDR2 YYREEE (reference sequence). This CDR3 spans 14 amino acids. The V gene lost 0 bases and the J gene lost 4 bases, with 10 bases spanning the gap. Here the CDR3 DNA reads TGTGCCAGCAGCTTGGTGGAATTTGGAGAGACCCAGTACTTC. As protein: CASSLVEFGETQYF.

This clone was observed a single time. The chain links TRBV9 to TRBJ1-3, with D possibly TRBD1 on 5 matching bases. This CDR3 region has 16 residues. Germline V gene data show CDR1 as SGDLS and CDR2 as YYNGEE. Trimming removed 3 bases from V and 0 bases from J, with 13 bases in between. CDR3 nucleotide sequence: TGTGCCAGCAGCGCCCGGGACTCTTTCTCTGGAAACACCATATATTTT. It translates to CASSARDSFSGNTIYF.

The chain links TRBV5-1 to TRBJ2-7; the D is unclear. V gave up 0 bases and J gave up 1 base, with 11 bases separating them. Germline V CDR1 and CDR2: SGHRS, YFSETQ. This CDR3 has 15 amino acids. The DNA of the CDR3 is TGCGCCAGCAGCTTGGCCTCTAGTACATCCTACGAGCAGTACTTC. Its protein is CASSLASSTSYEQYF.

This chain links TRBV15 with TRBJ1-1; D gene uncertain. The CDR3 length is 12 residues. Germline CDR1 and CDR2: LNHNV and YYDKDF (reference sequence). V dropped 2 bases and J dropped 7 bases, with 8 bases sitting between them. The CDR3 coding sequence is TGTGCCACCAGCAGAAACGAGTTTGAAGCTTTCTTT. Its protein product is CATSRNEFEAFF.

The rearrangement joins TRBV10-2 to TRBJ1-3; 8 nucleotides line up with TRBD1. CDR1 is WSHSY and CDR2 is SAAADI in the germline V gene. CDR3 size: 15 residues. Unmatched junction bases numbered 7, after V lost 6 bases and J lost 3 bases. The CDR3 DNA reads TGCGCCAGCAGAGTGGACAGGGCGGTTGGAAACACCATATATTTT. Its protein is CASRVDRAVGNTIYF.

V is TRBV18 and J is TRBJ2-7; D uncertain. With 3 bases removed from V and 1 base from J, the gap between germline ends came to 19 bases. The germline gives CDR1 KGHSH, CDR2 LQKENI. CDR3 length: 17 amino acids. The CDR3 bases are TGTGCCAGCTCACCCCCTTTAGGATTAATACGATCCTACGAGCAGTACTTC. Translated: CASSPPLGLIRSYEQYF.

The J gene is TRBJ2-3, the V gene TRBV6-1; D is ambiguous. V was trimmed by 1 base and J by 0 bases, leaving 8 bases between them. CDR1 is MNHNS, CDR2 SASEGT, per germline. The CDR3 length is 15 residues. In nucleotides, the CDR3 is TGTGCCAGCAGTGAAGTGGTACTTAGCACAGATACGCAGTATTTT. Amino acids: CASSEVVLSTDTQYF.

The rearrangement uses TRBV6-5 and TRBJ2-5; D is unclear. Germline values: CDR1 MNHEY, CDR2 SVGAGI. Trimming cost V 1 base and J 0 bases, with 9 bases left between them. The CDR3 sequence is 15 residues long. CDR3 sequence: CASSYWQADQETQYF. CDR3 coding DNA: TGTGCCAGCAGTTACTGGCAGGCTGACCAAGAGACCCAGTACTTC.